This T cell receptor beta chain was captured in a study of T cells in Graves' hyperthyroidism and ophthalmopathy. General study findings and limits: Blood samples included most of the expanded thyroid clonotypes exceeding 0.001.

The CDR3 covers 14 residues. Trimming took 4 bases from V and 6 from J, leaving 10 bases between them. Germline lookup yields CDR1 MNHEY and CDR2 SMNVEV (reference sequence). From RNA transcripts, TCR beta CDR3 regions were amplified. TCR CDR3 regions were first amplified by RT-PCR with HTBI primers. In TCRdb, the multiplex PCR reads were re-called with MiXCR into one record per CDR3 protein. The repertoire includes around 520,000 distinct CDR3 sequences, 11% to 15% of them detected once, and approximately 15% sits in the top ten. With regard to this clonotype: Its specificity is not known.

The study defined stable Graves' hyperthyroidism as no ophthalmopathy progression within 18 months. Fresh 10 ml peripheral blood yielded PBMCs. The rearrangement links TRBV27 to TRBJ1-6; the D gene is possibly TRBD1 (5 bases). The sequenced sample consisted of blood. The source of this sequence is a woman aged 40-49 years with Graves' hyperthyroidism. The CDR3 DNA follows: TGTGCCAGCAGTTGGGCAGGGCTTAATTCACCCCTCCACTTT. Its translation is CASSWAGLNSPLHF.